What follows is one T cell receptor (beta chain) and its context. These data belong to a study of T cell responses to AZD1222 COVID-19 vaccine. This CDR3 is built from 14 residues. Germline V gives CDR1 SGDLS, CDR2 YYNGEE. Between the trimmed V and J ends, which lost 4 bases and 0 bases, there was a span of 10 bases. Some clones are missing from TCRdb's copy, which holds only in-frame ones; the method was immunoSEQ multiplex PCR. The data hold 40,000 to 60,000 clones, with roughly three quarters observed a single time. The origin of this receptor is an adult in good health. Source: peripheral blood, taken on day 0 of MenACWY control vaccination. The V and J genes are TRBV9 and TRBJ1-1, with D possibly TRBD1 on 6 matching bases. The CDR3 region has the DNA TGTGCCAGCAGCCCTGGACAGTTGAACACTGAAGCTTTCTTT. This sequence encodes CASSPGQLNTEAFF. Complete variable domain (other parts from reference TRBV9 and TRBJ1-1): DSGVTQTPKHLITATGQRVTLRCSPRSGDLSVYWYQQSLDQGLQFLIQYYNGEERAKGNILERFSAQQFPDLHSELNLSSLELGDSALYFCASSPGQLNTEAFFGQGTRLTVV.